A single sample is the source of the 14 T cell receptor beta chains below, sequenced in a study of blood T cell repertoires in COVID-19. Sequenced by immunoSEQ multiplex PCR; TCRdb stores in-frame clones only, minus some. The sample has 150,000 to 200,000 clones, roughly 91% seen once. Sequences were obtained from peripheral blood. The receptor set was obtained from a human donor in a cohort sampled during active COVID-19.

The chain is built from TRBV7-2 and TRBJ1-5; 10 positions match TRBD1. Germline assignment: CDR1 SGHTA and CDR2 FQGNSA. This CDR3 region has 14 residues. V trimming: 5 bases; J trimming: 9 bases; junction bases outside the gene matches: 7. The CDR3 coding sequence is TGTGCCAGCAGCCCCGGGACAGGGGCATCGCCCCAGCATTTT. Its protein is CASSPGTGASPQHF. The variable domain in full, completed from reference TRBV7-2 and TRBJ1-5, reads GAGVSQSPSNKVTEKGKDVELRCDPISGHTALYWYRQSLGQGLEFLIYFQGNSAPDKSGLPSDRFSAERTGGSVSTLTIQRTQQEDSAVYLCASSPGTGASPQHFGDGTRLSIL.

This clone was observed a few times. This chain connects TRBV19 to TRBJ2-7; 13 bases align to TRBD2. Germline V gene sequence: CDR1 LNHDA, CDR2 SQIVND (reference sequence). V trimming: 5 bases; J trimming: 2 bases; junction bases outside the gene matches: 9. This CDR3 has 17 amino acids. CDR3 nucleotides: TGTGCCAGTAGTCCTGGACTAGCGGGGGCCAGGGCCTACGAGCAGTACTTC. Encoded protein: CASSPGLAGARAYEQYF.

The chain joins TRBV4-2 to TRBJ2-3; D is perhaps TRBD2 (6 bases). Germline loops: CDR1 LGHNA, CDR2 YNFKEQ. Trimming cost V 1 base and J 5 bases, with 19 bases left between them. CDR3 length equals 17 residues. CDR3 in amino acids: CASSQGPMAGLGDTQYF. In DNA, the CDR3 is TGTGCCAGCAGCCAAGGACCCATGGCGGGATTGGGAGATACGCAGTATTTT.

The chain uses TRBV19 and TRBJ2-2; 8 positions match TRBD1. Germline CDR1 and CDR2: LNHDA and SQIVND (reference sequence). V trimming: 3 bases; J trimming: 6 bases; junction bases outside the gene matches: 9. This CDR3 is built from 16 residues. CDR3 bases: TGTGCCAGTAGTATGGGGCAGGGGGCCACGCCCGGGGAGCTGTTTTTT. Its translation: CASSMGQGATPGELFF.

The chain is built from TRBV25-1 and TRBJ1-1, with no clear D. The germline gives CDR1 MGHDK, CDR2 SYGVNS. This CDR3 spans 14 amino acids. Trimming took 6 bases from V and 3 from J, leaving 14 bases between them. The CDR3 spells CASRPGISHTEAFF. CDR3 sequence (DNA): TGTGCCAGCAGACCCGGGATTTCTCACACTGAAGCTTTCTTT.

The chain links TRBV6-2 or TRBV6-3 to TRBJ1-2; TRBD1 agrees at 7 bases. Per the germline V gene, CDR1 is MNHEY and CDR2 is SVGEGT. Trimming removed 2 bases from V and 4 bases from J; junction bases left unmatched: 7. This CDR3 has 15 amino acids. Here the CDR3 DNA reads TGTGCCAGCAGTTACACAGCAGGGGACAGCTATGGCTACACCTTC. Amino acids: CASSYTAGDSYGYTF.

V and J are TRBV7-9 and TRBJ2-7; 9 bases agree with TRBD1. From germline, CDR1 is SEHNR and CDR2 FQNEAQ (reference sequence). This CDR3 is 14 amino acids long. Trimming at V came to 5 bases and at J to 7 bases, leaving 9 bases not matched to a gene. The CDR3 bases are TGTGCCAGCAGCACCGGGACAGGGTCGGAAGAGCAGTACTTC. Its translation is CASSTGTGSEEQYF.

This chain uses TRBV27 with TRBJ2-2, with 8 bases aligning to TRBD1. CDR1 and CDR2 from the germline V gene are MNHEY and SMNVEV (reference sequence). CDR3 length equals 17 residues. J was trimmed by 2 bases and V by 3 bases; bases with no gene match: 8. CDR3 in amino acids: CASSFSVGTGNTGELFF. In nucleotides, the CDR3 is TGTGCCAGCAGTTTCTCGGTAGGGACAGGTAACACCGGGGAGCTGTTTTTT.

The gene calls are TRBV2 and TRBJ2-5; TRBD1 matches 7 bases. Matching the DNA end better, TRBJ2-7 makes the J call doubtful. The CDR3 covers 14 residues. Per germline, CDR1 SNHLY and CDR2 FYNNEI. The CDR3 region has the DNA TGTGCCAGCAGAGCAGGGGGAGCAACCTACGAGCAGTACTTC. Translating gives CASRAGGATYEQYF.

CDR3 loop: CASSLLASGSKDTQYF. CDR3 bases: TGCGCCAGCAGCTTGTTGGCTAGCGGGAGTAAAGATACGCAGTATTTT. This rearrangement joins TRBV5-1 to TRBJ2-3; 10 positions match TRBD2. The CDR3 is 16 amino acids. From germline, CDR1 is SGHRS and CDR2 YFSETQ. V was clipped by 1 base and J by 5 bases; unmatched bases: 7.

The rearrangement joins TRBV2 to TRBJ1-2, with 9 bases aligning to TRBD1. The CDR3 runs to 16 residues. The junction had 10 bases not matched to a gene; V was cut back by 6 bases and J by 2 bases. CDR1 SNHLY and CDR2 FYNNEI come from the germline V gene. CDR3 sequence reads: CASRPTIGQGNYGYTF. CDR3 nucleotide sequence: TGTGCCAGCAGGCCGACGATCGGACAGGGGAACTATGGCTACACCTTC.

Here the CDR3 reads CATSRGDREWKLFF. Written as DNA, the CDR3 is TGTGCCACCAGCAGGGGGGACAGGGAGTGGAAACTGTTTTTT. The chain joins TRBV15 to TRBJ1-4; TRBD1 matches at 9 bases. Germline V gene data show CDR1 as LNHNV and CDR2 as YYDKDF (reference sequence). There are 14 residues in the CDR3. The J segment lost 11 bases and the V segment lost 3 bases, leaving 7 bases of the junction unmatched.

The chain recombines TRBV6-2 or TRBV6-3 with TRBJ2-7; 14 bases map to TRBD2. Trimming took 2 bases from V and 6 from J; bases not matched to a gene: 9. From germline, CDR1 is MNHEY and CDR2 SVGEGT. The CDR3 length is 17 residues. The CDR3 loop reads CASSYDQMGLAGVEQYF. CDR3 sequence (DNA): TGTGCCAGCAGTTACGATCAAATGGGACTAGCGGGGGTCGAGCAGTACTTC.

The V and J genes are TRBV29-1 and TRBJ2-3; the D gene is possibly TRBD2 (6 bases). This CDR3 has 14 amino acids. V gave up 6 bases and J gave up 1 base, with 14 bases separating them. The V gene's germline CDR1 is SQVTM and CDR2 ANQGSEA. In DNA, the CDR3 is TGCAGCGTCCTTAGCGGCCCTGGCACAGATACGCAGTATTTT. Translated, it gives CSVLSGPGTDTQYF.